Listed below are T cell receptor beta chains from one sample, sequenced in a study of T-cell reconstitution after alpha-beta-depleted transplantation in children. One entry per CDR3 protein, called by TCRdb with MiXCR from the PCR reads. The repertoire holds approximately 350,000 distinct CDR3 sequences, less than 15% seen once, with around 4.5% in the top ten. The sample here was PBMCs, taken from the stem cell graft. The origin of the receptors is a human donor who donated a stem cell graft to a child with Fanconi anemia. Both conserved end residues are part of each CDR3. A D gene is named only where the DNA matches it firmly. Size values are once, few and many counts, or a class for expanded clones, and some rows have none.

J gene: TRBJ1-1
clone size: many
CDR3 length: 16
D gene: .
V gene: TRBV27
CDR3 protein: CASSLSGPPMNTEAFF
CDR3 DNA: TGTGCCAGCAGTTTATCGGGCCCCCCCATGAACACTGAAGCTTTCTTT

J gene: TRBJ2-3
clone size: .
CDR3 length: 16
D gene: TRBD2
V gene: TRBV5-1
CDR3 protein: CASSRTSGTSTDTQYF
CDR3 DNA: TGCGCCAGCAGCCGGACTAGCGGGACTAGCACAGATACGCAGTATTTT

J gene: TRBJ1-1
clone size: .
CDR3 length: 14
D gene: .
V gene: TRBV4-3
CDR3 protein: CASSHQGRYTEAFF
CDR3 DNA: TGCGCCAGCAGCCATCAGGGTCGGTACACTGAAGCTTTCTTT

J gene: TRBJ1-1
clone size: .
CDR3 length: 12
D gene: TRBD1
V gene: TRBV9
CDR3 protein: CASRETGWKLFF
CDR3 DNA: TGTGCCAGCAGAGAGACAGGGTGGAAGCTTTTCTTT

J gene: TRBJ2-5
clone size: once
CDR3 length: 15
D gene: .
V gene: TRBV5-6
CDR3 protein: CASSLEGGAGETQYF
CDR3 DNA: TGTGCCAGCAGCTTGGAGGGGGGCGCGGGAGAGACCCAGTACTTC

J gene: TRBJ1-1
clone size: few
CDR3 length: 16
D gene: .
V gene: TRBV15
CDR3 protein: CATSSNLGGRNTEAFF
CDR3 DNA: TGTGCCACCAGCAGCAACCTGGGGGGACGGAACACTGAAGCTTTCTTT

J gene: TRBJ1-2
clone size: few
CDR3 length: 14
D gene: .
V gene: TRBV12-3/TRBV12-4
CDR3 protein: CASSSAGSLGGYTF
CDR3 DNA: TGTGCCAGCAGTTCCGCAGGAAGCCTGGGAGGCTACACCTTC

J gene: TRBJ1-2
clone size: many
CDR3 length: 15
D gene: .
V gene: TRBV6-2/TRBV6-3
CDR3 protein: CASSYSIAYGYGYTF
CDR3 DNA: TGTGCCAGCAGTTACTCGATCGCATACGGCTATGGCTACACCTTC

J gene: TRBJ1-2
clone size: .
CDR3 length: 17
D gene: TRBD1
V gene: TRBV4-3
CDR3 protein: CASSQAGQGISNYGYTF
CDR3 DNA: TGCGCCAGCAGCCAAGCTGGACAGGGAATTAGTAACTATGGCTACACCTTC

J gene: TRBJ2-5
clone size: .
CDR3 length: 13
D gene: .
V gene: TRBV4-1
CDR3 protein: CASSQASSETQYF
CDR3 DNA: TGCGCCAGCAGCCAAGCGTCTTCGGAGACCCAGTACTTC

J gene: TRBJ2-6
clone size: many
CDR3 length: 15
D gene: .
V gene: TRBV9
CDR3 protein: CASSVRLSGANVLTF
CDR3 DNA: TGTGCCAGCAGCGTGAGGCTGTCTGGGGCCAACGTCCTGACTTTC

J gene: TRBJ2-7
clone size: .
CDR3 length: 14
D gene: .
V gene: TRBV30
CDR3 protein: CAWSPSSRPYEQYF
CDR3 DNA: TGTGCCTGGAGTCCTAGTTCTAGGCCCTACGAGCAGTACTTC

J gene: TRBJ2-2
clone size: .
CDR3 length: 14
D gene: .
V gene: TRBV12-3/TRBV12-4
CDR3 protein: CASSFRPLSGELFF
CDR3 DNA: TGTGCCAGCAGTTTCCGGCCCCTGTCCGGGGAGCTGTTTTTT

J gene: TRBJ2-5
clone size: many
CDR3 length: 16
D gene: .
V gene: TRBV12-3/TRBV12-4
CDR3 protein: CASSPTSGLEGETQYF
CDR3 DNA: TGTGCCAGCAGTCCTACGTCCGGGCTAGAGGGAGAGACCCAGTACTTC

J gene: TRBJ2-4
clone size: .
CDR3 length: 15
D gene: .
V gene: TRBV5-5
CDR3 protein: CASSPGFLAKNIQYF
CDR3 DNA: TGTGCCAGCAGCCCCGGATTTTTAGCCAAAAACATTCAGTACTTC

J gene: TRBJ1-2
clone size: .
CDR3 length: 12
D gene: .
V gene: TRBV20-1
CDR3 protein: CSASRDNYGYTF
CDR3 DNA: TGCAGTGCCTCCAGGGATAACTATGGCTACACCTTC

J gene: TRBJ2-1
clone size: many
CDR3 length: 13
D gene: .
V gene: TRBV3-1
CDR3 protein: CASSHPGYNEQFF
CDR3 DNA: TGTGCCAGCAGCCATCCAGGGTACAATGAGCAGTTCTTC

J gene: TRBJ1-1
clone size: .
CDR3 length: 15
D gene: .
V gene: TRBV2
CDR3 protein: CASSEARIPYTEAFF
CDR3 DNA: TGTGCCAGCAGTGAAGCGAGAATCCCGTACACTGAAGCTTTCTTT

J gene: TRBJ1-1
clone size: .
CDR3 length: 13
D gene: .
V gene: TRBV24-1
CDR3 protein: CATSEPGGTEAFF
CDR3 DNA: TGTGCCACCAGTGAGCCCGGCGGGACTGAAGCTTTCTTT

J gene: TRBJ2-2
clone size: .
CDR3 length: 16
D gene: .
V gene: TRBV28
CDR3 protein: CASSPPGRANTGELFF
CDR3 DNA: TGTGCCAGCAGTCCACCGGGCAGGGCGAACACCGGGGAGCTGTTTTTT

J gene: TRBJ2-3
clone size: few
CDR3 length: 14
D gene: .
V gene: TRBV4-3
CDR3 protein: CASSQTSRTDTQYF
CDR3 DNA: TGCGCCAGCAGCCAGACTAGTAGAACAGATACGCAGTATTTT

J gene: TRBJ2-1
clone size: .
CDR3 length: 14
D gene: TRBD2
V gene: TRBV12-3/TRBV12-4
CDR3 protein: CASTIPGLANEQFF
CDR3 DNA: TGTGCCAGCACGATACCGGGACTAGCGAATGAGCAGTTCTTC

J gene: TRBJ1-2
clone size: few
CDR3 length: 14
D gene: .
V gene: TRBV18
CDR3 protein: CASSYTEANYGYTF
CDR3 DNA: TGTGCCAGCTCATACACAGAGGCAAACTATGGCTACACCTTC

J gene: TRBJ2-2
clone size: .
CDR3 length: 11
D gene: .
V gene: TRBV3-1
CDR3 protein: CASSRLEEVIF
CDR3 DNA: TGTGCCAGCAGCCGGTTAGAAGAGGTGATTTTT

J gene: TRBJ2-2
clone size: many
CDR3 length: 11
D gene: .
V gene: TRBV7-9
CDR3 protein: CASSPTGELFF
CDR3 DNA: TGTGCCAGCAGCCCCACCGGGGAGCTGTTTTTT

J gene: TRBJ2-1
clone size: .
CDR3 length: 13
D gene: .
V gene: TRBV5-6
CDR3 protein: CASSRGTAIEQFF
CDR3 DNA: TGTGCCAGCAGCAGAGGGACTGCAATAGAGCAGTTCTTC